A selection of T cell receptor beta chains follows, all from one sample in a study of blood T cells in healthy people across ages. A single record per CDR3 protein comes from TCRdb applying MiXCR to the 5' RACE reads. The sample has 630,000 or so distinct CDR3 sequences; about 30% are singletons. Sequencing input: blood. Every receptor here comes from a woman of 80 years or more in good health. CDR3s include the opening cysteine and the closing phenylalanine or tryptophan. D genes are given only for firm matches. A row's size may be missing; if present it is once, few, many or a size class.

TRBJ2-7,NA,NA,TRBV7-2,TGTGCCAGCAGCTTAAGCGGCCTTTTCTCCTACGAGCAGTACTTC,CASSLSGLFSYEQYF
TRBJ1-5,TRBD1,NA,TRBV28,TGTGCCAGCAGCACCTATAGGGACAGGGGTGGTAATCAGCCCCAGCATTTT,CASSTYRDRGGNQPQHF
TRBJ2-3,TRBD1,few,TRBV2,TGTGCCAGCAGTGTTACGACAGGGGGCGCCGATACGCAGTATTTT,CASSVTTGGADTQYF
TRBJ2-5,NA,many,TRBV12-3/TRBV12-4,TGTGCCAGCAGTGAAGGAAAGACCCAGTACTTC,CASSEGKTQYF
TRBJ1-2,NA,once,TRBV5-4,TGTGGCAGCAGCTTGGAGGGTAACTATGGCTACACCTTC,CGSSLEGNYGYTF
TRBJ1-2,NA,NA,TRBV4-1,TGCGCCAGCAGCCAAGGGGAAGAGGGACAAAACTATGGCTACACCTTC,CASSQGEEGQNYGYTF
TRBJ2-1,NA,few,TRBV6-1,TGTGCCAGCAGTGAAGGCTCCGGGACTCCCAATGAGCAGTTCTTC,CASSEGSGTPNEQFF
TRBJ2-3,NA,many,TRBV28,TGTGCCAGCAGCTACAGAGGGATGCCCACAGATACGCAGTATTTT,CASSYRGMPTDTQYF
TRBJ2-7,TRBD2,NA,TRBV5-1,TGCGCCAGCAGCTTGGAAGCTAGCGGGAGCTCCTACGAGCAGTACTTC,CASSLEASGSSYEQYF
TRBJ2-3,TRBD1,NA,TRBV4-3,TGCGCCAGCAGCCCGATACCTCCGGGACAGGGAGTAAGAGATACGCAGTATTTT,CASSPIPPGQGVRDTQYF
TRBJ2-1,NA,NA,TRBV27,TGTGCCAGCAGTTTTCTAACCGCCAGCTCCTACAATGAGCAGTTCTTC,CASSFLTASSYNEQFF
TRBJ2-7,TRBD1,NA,TRBV20-1,TGCAGTGCTAGAGCCCCACAGGGGAACAACGAGCAGTACTTC,CSARAPQGNNEQYF
TRBJ2-5,NA,NA,TRBV5-1,TGCGCCAGCAGCTTGGGGATCATCGAGACCCAGTACTTC,CASSLGIIETQYF
TRBJ2-7,NA,few,TRBV29-1,TGCAGCGTCTTATCAGGTTCCTACGAGCAGTACTTC,CSVLSGSYEQYF
TRBJ1-4,NA,NA,TRBV3-1,TGTGCCAGCAGCTCTTTCGGAGATGAAAAACTGTTTTTT,CASSSFGDEKLFF
TRBJ1-2,NA,NA,TRBV7-9,TGTGCCAGCAGCTTATCAGGGTCCGGGGATGGCTACACCTTC,CASSLSGSGDGYTF
TRBJ1-1,NA,NA,TRBV7-8,TGTGCCAGCAGCCCAATCGAAGGGCGGCGGAGCACTGAAGCTTTCTTT,CASSPIEGRRSTEAFF
TRBJ1-1,NA,NA,TRBV3-1,TGTGCCAGCAGCCAAGATGTACAGAACACTGAAGCTTTCTTT,CASSQDVQNTEAFF
TRBJ2-4,TRBD1,NA,TRBV20-1,TGCAGTGCCACGGGACAGAGCAAAAACATTCAGTACTTC,CSATGQSKNIQYF
TRBJ1-2,NA,NA,TRBV25-1,TGTGCCAGCAGTGAGTTCAAGGGGCACGACTATGGCTACACCTTC,CASSEFKGHDYGYTF
TRBJ2-3,TRBD2,NA,TRBV29-1,TGCAGCGCTCAGACTAGCGGGAAGACAGATACGCAGTATTTT,CSAQTSGKTDTQYF
TRBJ2-5,TRBD1,few,TRBV30,TGTGCCTGGAGTGGAAACAGGGGATCCCAAGAGACCCAGTACTTC,CAWSGNRGSQETQYF
TRBJ1-2,TRBD1,few,TRBV7-8,TGTGCCAGCAGCACGGACAGGGCTGTAGGCTATGGCTACACCTTC,CASSTDRAVGYGYTF
TRBJ1-2,NA,NA,TRBV12-3/TRBV12-4,TGTGCCAGCAGTTTTTTATCCAGATTATATGGCTACACCTTC,CASSFLSRLYGYTF
TRBJ2-1,NA,NA,TRBV3-1,TGTGCCAGTAGCCAAGGCTACAATGAGCAGGTCTTC,CASSQGYNEQVF
TRBJ1-3,NA,NA,TRBV30,TGTGCCGGCCAAAGGGACCCTGGAAACACCATATATTTT,CAGQRDPGNTIYF
TRBJ2-1,TRBD2,few,TRBV20-1,TGCAGTGCGCGGAGTAGCGGGGGGGCCTATGAGCAGTTCTTC,CSARSSGGAYEQFF
TRBJ1-2,NA,many,TRBV6-1,TGTGCCAGCAGTACCCCAGGTGACGCCAACTATGGCTACACCTTC,CASSTPGDANYGYTF
TRBJ2-6,NA,NA,TRBV18,TGTGCCAGCTCACCACGGATAATGATAGGGGCTAACTCTGGGGCCAACGTCCTGACTTTC,CASSPRIMIGANSGANVLTF
TRBJ1-5,TRBD1,many,TRBV7-2,TGTGCCAGCAGCTTAGGGCCTACAGGGGGAGTTAGCAATCAGCCCCAGCATTTT,CASSLGPTGGVSNQPQHF
TRBJ1-2,NA,NA,TRBV20-1,TGCAGTGCTAGAGACAGGGAGGATGCTAACTATGGCTACACCTTC,CSARDREDANYGYTF
TRBJ2-5,TRBD2,NA,TRBV4-2,TGTGCCAGCAGCCAAGAAAGAGGACGGCGGGGGGACCCCCAAGAGACCCAGTACTTC,CASSQERGRRGDPQETQYF
TRBJ2-7,NA,NA,TRBV28,TGTGCCAGCAACCTTGTGGGGGGCGAGCAGTACTTC,CASNLVGGEQYF
TRBJ1-1,NA,NA,TRBV6-5,TGTGCCAGCAGTTACTCTCGAAGGGGAATGGTCGCTAGGAACACTGAAGCTTTCTTT,CASSYSRRGMVARNTEAFF
TRBJ2-7,TRBD2,NA,TRBV7-2,TGTGCCAGCAGCCAACACATCTTGCGGGGGACCTCCTACGAGCAGTACTTC,CASSQHILRGTSYEQYF
TRBJ2-3,NA,many,TRBV5-1,TGCGCCAGCAGCTTCGGAAGCTATAGCACAGATACGCAGTATTTT,CASSFGSYSTDTQYF
TRBJ1-2,NA,NA,TRBV6-2/TRBV6-3,TGTGCCAGTTGGGGGGGGTGGTCTAATGGCTACACCTTC,CASWGGWSNGYTF
TRBJ2-7,NA,many,TRBV10-3,TGTGCCATCAGTGAAAAGGAGTGGGACGAGCAGTACTTC,CAISEKEWDEQYF
TRBJ1-1,NA,many,TRBV7-3,TGTGCCAGCAGCTTTCAGAGATCCACTGAAGCTTTCTTT,CASSFQRSTEAFF
TRBJ2-7,NA,NA,TRBV6-2/TRBV6-3,TGTGCCAGCAGTTACTCACTAGCCTACGAGCAGTACTTC,CASSYSLAYEQYF
TRBJ2-3,NA,many,TRBV7-6,TGTGCCAGCAGCTTGGGTATGACAGGCTTCACAGATACGCAGTATTTT,CASSLGMTGFTDTQYF
TRBJ2-4,NA,NA,TRBV5-4,TGTGCCAGCAGCTCCGGTGGGACGGCGCAAAACATTCAGTACTTC,CASSSGGTAQNIQYF
TRBJ1-2,NA,few,TRBV3-1,TGTGCCAGCAGCCCTGGGCCCCTAGGCATGGCTAACTATGGCTACACCTTC,CASSPGPLGMANYGYTF
TRBJ2-5,NA,many,TRBV7-2,TGTGCCAGCAGCTTAGCGGGGCTCCAAGAGACCCAGTACTTC,CASSLAGLQETQYF
TRBJ2-1,NA,NA,TRBV5-1,TGCGCCAGCATCTTATCGGGGGTGGGTAACTCCTACAATGAGCAGTTCTTC,CASILSGVGNSYNEQFF
TRBJ2-7,TRBD1,many,TRBV20-1,TGCAGTGCTAGAACAACGACAGGGGTGGTCTACGAGCAGTACTTC,CSARTTTGVVYEQYF
TRBJ2-3,NA,NA,TRBV12-3/TRBV12-4,TGTGCCAGCAGAAACCGGGACTTCCTCACAGATACGCAGTATTTT,CASRNRDFLTDTQYF
TRBJ1-1,NA,NA,TRBV25-1,TGTGCCAGCAGTCTCGGGGACCGCCCTAAAGCTTTCTTT,CASSLGDRPKAFF
TRBJ2-3,NA,NA,TRBV7-2,TGTGCCAGCAGCGACAGAACCACAGATACGCAGTATTTT,CASSDRTTDTQYF
TRBJ1-1,TRBD1,NA,TRBV30,TGTGCCTGGAGTCCTCGGACAGGCACTGAAGCTTTCTTT,CAWSPRTGTEAFF
TRBJ2-3,NA,NA,TRBV5-1,TGCGCCAGCAGCCAAGGGCAGTTCCTCACAGATACGCAGTATTTT,CASSQGQFLTDTQYF
TRBJ2-7,NA,many,TRBV5-1,TGCGCCAGCAGCCATTCCTCTACAGGAAACTACGAGCAGTACTTC,CASSHSSTGNYEQYF
TRBJ1-1,NA,NA,TRBV5-1,TGCGCCAGCAGCTCCTCCGGGGACGAAGCTTTCTTT,CASSSSGDEAFF
TRBJ1-1,NA,NA,TRBV5-1,TGCGCCAGCAATTTGGGTATGAACACTGAAGCTTTCTTT,CASNLGMNTEAFF
TRBJ1-1,NA,many,TRBV10-3,TGTGCCATCAGTCAAGACGGATACACTGAAGCTTTCTTT,CAISQDGYTEAFF
TRBJ2-5,TRBD2,few,TRBV7-2,TGTGCCAGCAGCCCTCTAAGAAGCGGGGGGCCAAAAGAGACCCAGTACTTC,CASSPLRSGGPKETQYF
TRBJ2-5,TRBD1,many,TRBV2,TGTGCCAGCAGGGACAGGTCCCAAGAGACCCAGTACTTC,CASRDRSQETQYF
TRBJ1-1,NA,NA,TRBV28,TGTGCCAGCAGTTTATGGGAAATAGGGGGATACTCTGAAGCTTTCTTT,CASSLWEIGGYSEAFF
TRBJ1-2,TRBD1,few,TRBV18,TGTGCCAGCTCACCAGCACAGGGGGCCTACACCTTC,CASSPAQGAYTF